The clone carrying this T cell receptor beta chain was found a few times. Its antigen is currently unknown. It was with 60 Vbeta and 13 Jbeta primers that the PCR ran. Per the authors' pipeline: Approximately 80 million unique TCR beta chains, roughly 11 million of them shared, were counted by a later analysis. The table came from immunoSEQ multiplex PCR; TCRdb's copy has only in-frame clones and leaves some out. D and trimming were read from the DNA, whereas the V and J calls and clone size are those reported in that table. The data hold fewer than 200,000 clones, with roughly 9.4% observed a single time. Per germline, CDR1 SSHAT and CDR2 FNYEAQ (reference sequence). The CDR3 has 15 amino acids. V lost 5 bases and J lost 2; bases outside the gene matches: 6. This sample was included in a study of cytomegalovirus exposure and HLA in healthy donors. Study results and caveats: An analysis that came later showed most CMV-associated TCR beta chains appearing HLA-restricted. Later analysis demonstrated an association between a missense DCLRE1C variant and TCR beta V- and J-gene trimming. Most TCR beta V segments were productive about 87% or about 30% of the time in an earlier analysis.

The rearrangement joins TRBV7-7 to TRBJ2-5; the match to TRBD2 covers 9 bases. The TCR originated in a woman in her 30s in good health and CMV-seropositive. Sequences were obtained from PBMCs. CDR3 nucleotides: TGTGCCAGCAGCCATACTAGCGGGCCTCAAGAGACCCAGTACTTC. Protein sequence: CASSHTSGPQETQYF.